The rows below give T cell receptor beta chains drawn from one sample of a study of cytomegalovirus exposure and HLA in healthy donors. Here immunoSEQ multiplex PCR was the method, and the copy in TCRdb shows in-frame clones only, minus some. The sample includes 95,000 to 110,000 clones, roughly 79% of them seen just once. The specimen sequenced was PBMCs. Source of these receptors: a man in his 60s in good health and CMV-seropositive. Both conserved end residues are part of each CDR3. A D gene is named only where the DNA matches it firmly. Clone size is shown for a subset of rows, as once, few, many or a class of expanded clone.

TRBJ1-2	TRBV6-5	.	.	CASSKTGYGYTF	TGTGCCAGCAGTAAAACAGGGTACGGCTACACCTTC
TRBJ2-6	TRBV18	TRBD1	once	CASSPAGQGAFGANVLTF	TGTGCCAGCTCACCGGCGGGACAGGGAGCGTTTGGGGCCAACGTCCTGACTTTC
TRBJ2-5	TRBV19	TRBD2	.	CASSSRSGGLRETQYF	TGTGCCAGTAGTTCCCGTAGCGGGGGCCTGAGGGAGACCCAGTACTTC
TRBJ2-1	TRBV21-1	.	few	CASSQVAGGGNEQFF	TGTGCCAGCAGCCAAGTGGCGGGGGGCGGGAATGAGCAGTTCTTC
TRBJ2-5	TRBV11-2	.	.	CASSQWETQYF	TGTGCCAGCAGCCAGTGGGAGACCCAGTACTTC
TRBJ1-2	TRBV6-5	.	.	CASSYSSQRTNYGYTF	TGTGCCAGCAGTTACTCGAGCCAGCGCACTAACTATGGCTACACCTTC
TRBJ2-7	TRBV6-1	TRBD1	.	CASSGDSSYEQYF	TGTGCCAGCAGTGGGGACAGTTCCTACGAGCAGTACTTC
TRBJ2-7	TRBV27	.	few	CASSFKGYEQYF	TGTGCCAGCAGTTTTAAGGGGTACGAGCAGTACTTC
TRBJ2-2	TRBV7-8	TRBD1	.	CASSFNRGVNTGELFF	TGTGCCAGCAGTTTTAACAGGGGCGTGAACACCGGGGAGCTGTTTTTT
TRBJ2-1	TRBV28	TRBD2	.	CASSFVLAGGGSYNEQFF	TGTGCCAGCAGTTTTGTACTAGCGGGGGGCGGGTCCTACAATGAGCAGTTCTTC
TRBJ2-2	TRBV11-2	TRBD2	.	CASSLLGAGDGAGELFF	TGTGCCAGCAGCCTTCTAGGGGCGGGGGACGGAGCCGGGGAGCTGTTTTTT
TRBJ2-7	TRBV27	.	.	CASSEILTRLVYF	TGTGCCAGCAGTGAAATACTGACACGATTGGTGTACTTC
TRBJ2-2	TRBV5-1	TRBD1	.	CASSLRTGGAGTGELFF	TGCGCCAGCAGCCTACGGACAGGGGGCGCCGGCACCGGGGAGCTGTTTTTT
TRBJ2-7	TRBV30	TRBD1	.	CAWSPGGEQYF	TGTGCCTGGTCTCCAGGGGGCGAGCAGTACTTC
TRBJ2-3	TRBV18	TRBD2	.	CASSPGLAGGSSTDTQYF	TGTGCCAGCTCACCTGGACTAGCGGGGGGGTCTAGCACAGATACGCAGTATTTT
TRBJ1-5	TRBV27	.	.	CASSLDSYQPQHF	TGTGCCAGCAGTCTGGACAGTTATCAGCCCCAGCATTTT
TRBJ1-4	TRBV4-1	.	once	CASSQDETREKLFF	TGCGCCAGCAGCCAAGATGAGACGAGGGAAAAACTGTTTTTT
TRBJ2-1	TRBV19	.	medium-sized	CASSIGLADYNEQFF	TGTGCCAGTAGTATAGGGCTAGCAGACTACAATGAGCAGTTCTTC
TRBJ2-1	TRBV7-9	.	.	CASSSSAGGSNEQFF	TGTGCCAGCAGCTCGTCGGCAGGGGGGAGCAATGAGCAGTTCTTC
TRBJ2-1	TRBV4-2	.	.	CASSQDGTPYNEQFF	TGTGCCAGCAGCCAAGACGGGACTCCTTACAATGAGCAGTTCTTC
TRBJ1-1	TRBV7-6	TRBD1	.	CASSLRTGGALRGTEAFF	TGTGCCAGCAGCCTCAGGACAGGGGGCGCCTTAAGGGGTACTGAAGCTTTCTTT
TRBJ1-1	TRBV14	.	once	CASSRQQYVTEAFF	TGTGCCAGCAGCCGACAACAGTACGTCACTGAAGCTTTCTTT
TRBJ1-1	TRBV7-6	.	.	CASSPRGFMNTEAFF	TGTGCCAGCAGCCCCCGGGGGTTCATGAACACTGAAGCTTTCTTT
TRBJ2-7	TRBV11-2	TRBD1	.	CASSLVGQAKNYEQYF	TGTGCCAGCAGCTTGGTCGGACAGGCGAAGAACTACGAGCAGTACTTC
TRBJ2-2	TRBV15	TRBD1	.	CATSRFTGDAGELFF	TGTGCCACCAGCAGATTCACAGGGGATGCCGGGGAGCTGTTTTTT
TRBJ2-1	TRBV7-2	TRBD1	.	CASSLAQQGTEQFF	TGTGCCAGCAGCTTAGCACAACAGGGGACTGAGCAGTTCTTC
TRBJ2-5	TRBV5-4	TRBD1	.	CASSSSHGQGEETQYF	TGTGCCAGCAGCTCGAGTCACGGACAGGGGGAAGAGACCCAGTACTTC
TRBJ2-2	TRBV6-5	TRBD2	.	CASSSLLAGNTGELFF	TGTGCCAGCAGTTCACTACTAGCGGGGAACACCGGGGAGCTGTTTTTT
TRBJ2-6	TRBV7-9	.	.	CASSQDGEVSGANVLTF	TGCGCCAGCAGCCAAGATGGCGAGGTATCCGGGGCCAACGTCCTGACTTTC
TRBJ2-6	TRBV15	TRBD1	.	CATSSIGQGFSGANVLTF	TGTGCCACCAGCAGTATTGGACAGGGATTTTCTGGGGCCAACGTCCTGACTTTC
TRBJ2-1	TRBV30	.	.	CAWSVPGSDSYNEQFF	TGTGCCTGGAGTGTACCGGGGTCAGATAGCTACAATGAGCAGTTCTTC
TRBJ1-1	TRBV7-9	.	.	CASSLSGNVNTEAFF	TGTGCCAGCAGTCTCTCAGGGAACGTGAACACTGAAGCTTTCTTT
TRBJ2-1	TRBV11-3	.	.	CASSLGAGGFYNNEQFF	TGTGCCAGCAGCTTAGGAGCTGGCGGTTTCTACAACAATGAGCAGTTCTTC
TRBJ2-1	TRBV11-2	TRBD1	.	CASRGQDSYNEQFF	TGTGCCAGCAGAGGACAGGACTCCTACAATGAGCAGTTCTTC
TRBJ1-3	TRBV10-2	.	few	CASSEAGGFSGNTIYF	TGCGCCAGCAGTGAGGCGGGGGGATTCTCTGGAAACACCATATATTTT
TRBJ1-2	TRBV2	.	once	CASTFQGSNYGYTF	TGTGCCAGCACCTTTCAGGGATCTAACTATGGCTACACCTTC
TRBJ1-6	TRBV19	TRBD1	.	CATGQGTGGRSLHF	TGTGCCACCGGCCAGGGGACAGGCGGCCGGTCCCTCCACTTT